The 2 T cell receptor beta chains below all came from one sample that was sequenced in a study of cytomegalovirus exposure and HLA in healthy donors. Amplification used 60 Vbeta primers and 13 Jbeta primers. Generated by immunoSEQ multiplex PCR, the TCRdb table keeps only in-frame clones and is missing some. The sample has more than 150,000 clones, 82% seen once; the top ten hold approximately 1.4%. The sample taken for sequencing was PBMCs. Every receptor here comes from a man between 35 and 55 years old in good health and CMV-seronegative.

This rearrangement joins TRBV27 to TRBJ2-7, with D tentatively TRBD2 (5 bases). With 5 bases removed from V and 2 bases from J, the gap between germline ends came to 16 bases. Germline lookup yields CDR1 MNHEY and CDR2 SMNVEV (reference sequence). The CDR3 length is 15 residues. The CDR3 loop is CASSTGPGNPYEQYF. The CDR3 DNA reads TGTGCCAGCAGTACCGGGCCGGGGAACCCCTACGAGCAGTACTTC.

With regard to this clone: The sample carries other DNA sequences with the same CDR3. The rearrangement uses TRBV7-9 and TRBJ1-1; D is uncertain. CDR1 is SEHNR, CDR2 FQNEAQ, per germline (reference sequence). This CDR3 contains 13 residues. Between the trimmed V and J ends, which lost 5 bases and 1 base, there was a span of 8 bases. CDR3 loop: CASSHRWNTEAFF. CDR3 sequence (DNA): TGTGCCAGCAGCCATCGGTGGAACACTGAAGCTTTCTTT.